This T cell receptor beta chain was retrieved from a study of T cells in tuberculosis (dated by TCRdb to between 2018 and 2020). For the wider study: To characterize T cells specific for the mycobacterial lipid antigen glucose monomycolate (GMM), the study used CD1B tetramers together with high-throughput TCR immunosequencing. In a South African clinical cohort, IGRA-negative adolescents, IGRA-positive adolescents with latent tuberculosis and adults with active tuberculosis were compared, with 9 to 10 people in each group. PBMC from active tuberculosis patients were archived either before standard anti-tuberculosis treatment began or within 7 days of the start of that treatment.

In regard to this clone: No cognate antigen has been identified for it. No much larger clone is present one base from it, and per-base qualities are unavailable.

The time point tag for this specimen amounts to: new active TB diagnosis, blood taken before or within 7 days of starting treatment. Patients with active tuberculosis were defined as newly diagnosed, HIV-seronegative South African adults aged 18 years or older. Active tuberculosis was confirmed by positive sputum smear microscopy and/or positive M. tuberculosis culture. Immunosequencing was performed on unsorted cryopreserved PBMC and covered 110,000 or so T cells per clinical donor on average. The immunoSEQ multiplex PCR assay was used to generate TCR libraries, with TCR-beta and/or TCR-alpha/delta assays applied to each sample. The amplified TCR libraries were sequenced on the Illumina high-throughput platform. In the paper's pipeline: Clustering and dimensionality reduction were performed using pairwise TCRdist distances among GMM-specific receptors from ex vivo sorted or in vitro expanded T cells. Each clinical repertoire was assigned a mean NN-distance score, defined as the average TCRdist to the nearest 10% of tetramer-positive reference sequences. GEM TCR motif frequency was calculated as the fraction of unique TCRs that matched known GEM sequences by V/J usage and CDR3 length. Linear discriminant analysis with leave-one-out cross-validation, implemented in scikit-learn, was used to classify active tuberculosis. Entries here come from immuneACCESS through TCRdb and include only in-frame sequences with V and J called. Some clones fail to appear in such tables; in the studies checked, an unresolved V gene covers under half of the shortfall, and the cause of the remainder is unknown. That table furnishes V, J and clone size, whereas the DNA furnished D and trimming. A total of about 34,000 clones appear in this sample, under 95% of them only once. The ten biggest clones cover about 2.4% of the sample.

Results and caveats for the whole study, not just this receptor: A classifier using the diverse GMM-specific repertoire reached approximately 89% accuracy (AUROC roughly 0.9), compared with approximately 70% accuracy using GEM motif frequencies. Clinical samples were chosen by availability of cryopreserved specimens, and active tuberculosis cases were adults while controls were adolescents. Compared with IGRA-negative controls, TCR-alpha repertoires from active tuberculosis had smaller mean NN-distances to GMM-specific TCRs, which suggests clonal expansion of these TCRs. The smaller NN-distances were partly driven by shorter CDR3-alpha lengths in active tuberculosis patients, and the difference for TCR-beta did not reach statistical significance.

The CDR1 and CDR2 encoded by the germline V gene are SGHDT and YYEEEE. From cysteine to phenylalanine, the CDR3 is 16 amino acids long. Only the CDR3 portion is preserved as DNA: 48 bases, with reading frame beginning at the first base. Relative to germline, V is 4 bases shorter and J is 3 bases shorter, with 19 bases between their ends. The chain is encoded by TRBV5-6 joined to TRBJ1-2; TRBD1 could be the D gene, as 5 bases match. Here the sequenced sample was PBMCs, taken at tuberculosis diagnosis. The TCR sequence derives from an adult with tuberculosis. The CDR3 has the sequence CASSLDGTLGDYGYTF. The base sequence is TGTGCCAGCAGCCTTGACGGCACCCTAGGGGACTATGGCTACACCTTC.